Listed here are 5 T cell receptor beta chains from one sample, sequenced in a study of T cell responses to AZD1222 COVID-19 vaccine (dated by TCRdb to about 2021). Libraries were built with the immunoSEQ multiplex PCR assay. This is the immuneACCESS table as TCRdb keeps it, with only in-frame sequences that have V and J called. A part of the clones is gone; compared with another copy, unresolved V genes explain less than half, and the rest is unexplained. Across this sample there are about 83,000 clones, with around 90% seen only once. The leading ten clones occupy less than 5.5% of the sample. This sample's time point label indicates: baseline before first vaccination. According to the study, the label for this sample's treatment or condition signals: meningococcal conjugate vaccine given as trial control. The sequencing here drew on peripheral blood, taken on day 0 of MenACWY control vaccination. The origin of the receptors is an adult in good health.

V usage is TRBV7-3 and J usage is TRBJ2-1; D is unresolved. Trimming pared 2 bases from V and 5 bases from J, leaving 4 bases between. Per germline, CDR1 SGHTA and CDR2 FQGTGA. CDR3 length equals 12 residues. CDR3 amino acids: CASSLGHNEQFF. The CDR3 DNA reads as TGTGCCAGCAGCTTAGGTCACAATGAGCAGTTCTTC.

The chain is built from TRBV21-1 and TRBJ1-1; TRBD1 reflects the table's D call only, with no check against the DNA. TRBV21-1 is a listed pseudogene. This CDR3 comprises 10 residues. Here the CDR3 reads CASSKEDTFF. CDR3 sequence (DNA): TGTGCCAGCAGCAAAGAGGACACTTTCTTT.

This clone was found a few times. The chain links TRBV15 to TRBJ2-5; D gene unclear. The CDR3 has 13 amino acids. Trimming cost V 1 base and J 1 base, with 4 bases left between them. The germline V gene encodes CDR1 LNHNV and CDR2 YYDKDF (reference sequence). CDR3 bases: TGTGCCACCAGCAGAGGACTCCAAGAGACCCAGTACTTC. It yields the protein CATSRGLQETQYF.

The chain has TRBV5-1 and TRBJ2-1; either TRBD1 or TRBD2 may supply D (6 bases each). The germline CDR1 and CDR2 sequences are SGHRS and YFSETQ. Trimming cost V 4 bases and J 5 bases, with 16 bases left between them. This CDR3 has 15 amino acids. The CDR3 DNA follows: TGCGCCAGCAGCAGAGCCCCGGGGGCCGACAATGAGCAGTTCTTC. Residues: CASSRAPGADNEQFF. Full variable domain (remainder filled in from reference TRBV5-1 and TRBJ2-1): KAGVTQTPRYLIKTRGQQVTLSCSPISGHRSVSWYQQTPGQGLQFLFEYFSETQRNKGNFPGRFSGRQFSNSRSEMNVSTLELGDSALYLCASSRAPGADNEQFFGPGTRLTVL.

V is TRBV6-2 or TRBV6-3 and J is TRBJ2-3, with TRBD2 as a possible D gene (5 bases). The CDR3 covers 17 residues. From germline, CDR1 is MNHEY and CDR2 SVGEGT. V lost 5 bases and J 3 bases, leaving 21 bases between the germline ends. CDR3 sequence (DNA): TGTGCCAGCAGTCCCGGATCGATGGATAGAGGGACAGATACGCAGTATTTT. This sequence encodes CASSPGSMDRGTDTQYF.